These 4 T cell receptor beta chains share one sample of origin, sequenced in a study of T cells after yellow fever vaccination. MiXCR was run by TCRdb on the 5' RACE reads, yielding one entry per CDR3 protein. Of 150,000 to 200,000 distinct CDR3 sequences in the sample, around 9.7% were seen once. The source was CD8+ T cells sorted from PBMCs, collected 45 days after the yellow fever booster vaccination. All receptors come from a man between 18 and 29 years old who received the YFV17D yellow fever vaccine.

This clonotype showed up just a few times. The chain links TRBV19 to TRBJ2-1; 9 nucleotides line up with TRBD2. CDR3 length equals 15 residues. Germline lookup yields CDR1 LNHDA and CDR2 SQIVND (reference sequence). The V gene end was trimmed by 5 bases and the J gene end by 10 bases; junction bases not matched to a gene: 12. The CDR3 coding sequence is TGTGCCAGTAGTCCCGCCTTACTAGCGGGTATAGAGCAGTTCTTC. It yields the protein CASSPALLAGIEQFF.

This chain joins TRBV5-1 and TRBJ1-2, with a tentative D call TRBD1 (5 bases). The CDR3 consists of 15 residues. Trimming cost V 0 bases and J 4 bases, with 13 bases left between them. Germline values: CDR1 SGHRS, CDR2 YFSETQ. The CDR3 nucleotides are TGCGCCAGCAGCTTGGGGGAGGGGATTACCTATGGCTACACCTTC. It encodes CASSLGEGITYGYTF.

This clonotype was detected a few times. This sequence joins TRBV7-9 and TRBJ2-6; D remains unclear. V gave up 4 bases and J gave up 6 bases, with 13 bases separating them. CDR1 and CDR2 from the germline V gene are SEHNR and FQNEAQ (reference sequence). The CDR3 totals 15 residues. The CDR3 DNA sequence: TGTGCCAGCAGCTCCACCGGCGCTTCGGCCAACGTCCTGACTTTC. Translation: CASSSTGASANVLTF.

V gene TRBV2 combines with J gene TRBJ2-7; perhaps D is TRBD1 or TRBD2 (5 bases each). Germline CDR1 is SNHLY and CDR2 is FYNNEI. Trimming took 5 bases from V and 2 from J, leaving 13 bases between them. The length of the CDR3 is 14 residues. Here the CDR3 DNA reads TGTGCCAGCAGTTGGGAGCAGGGTCCCTACGAGCAGTACTTC. It specifies CASSWEQGPYEQYF.